This T cell receptor (beta chain) was found in a study of OX40 agonist ivuxolimab in advanced cancers. Assay used: immunoSEQ multiplex PCR; TCRdb lists only in-frame clones, some missing. The repertoire consists of approximately 100,000 clones, with roughly 89% occurring once and the leading ten covering 0.7% to 1%. The germline V and J ends were trimmed by 0 bases and 1 base, with 6 bases remaining between them. CDR1 and CDR2 (germline): LGHNA, YNFKEQ. The CDR3 runs to 14 residues. A single count supports this clone. This TCR was recovered from an adult with an advanced solid tumor such as melanoma, head and neck, liver or kidney cancer. Sequenced material: CD4+ or CD8+ T cells sorted from blood, taken in a trial of the OX40 agonist ivuxolimab. This chain connects TRBV4-2 to TRBJ1-2; D is unresolved. The CDR3 is CASSQDSGNYGYTF. The DNA for the CDR3 is TGTGCCAGCAGCCAAGACTCGGGTAACTATGGCTACACCTTC.